This T cell receptor (beta chain) was found in a study of cytomegalovirus exposure and HLA in healthy donors. This clone was seen only a few times. The study ran its PCR with 60 Vbeta and 13 Jbeta primers. Produced via immunoSEQ multiplex PCR; TCRdb's table is partial and in-frame only. The data hold 130,000 or so clones, with 65% to 85% observed a single time. The germline CDR1 and CDR2 sequences are MNHNS and SASEGT. The trim removed 8 bases at V and 6 bases at J, leaving 8 bases unmatched. The CDR3 extends over 13 amino acids. All the people who gave samples were healthy bone marrow donors. The receptor was derived from a woman aged 18-35 years in good health and CMV-seronegative. Sequencing was carried out using PBMCs. V gene TRBV6-1 combines with J gene TRBJ1-1; 8 bases are shared with TRBD1. Here the CDR3 reads CASFDRGIAEAFF. CDR3 in DNA: TGTGCCAGCTTTGACAGGGGTATCGCTGAAGCTTTCTTT.